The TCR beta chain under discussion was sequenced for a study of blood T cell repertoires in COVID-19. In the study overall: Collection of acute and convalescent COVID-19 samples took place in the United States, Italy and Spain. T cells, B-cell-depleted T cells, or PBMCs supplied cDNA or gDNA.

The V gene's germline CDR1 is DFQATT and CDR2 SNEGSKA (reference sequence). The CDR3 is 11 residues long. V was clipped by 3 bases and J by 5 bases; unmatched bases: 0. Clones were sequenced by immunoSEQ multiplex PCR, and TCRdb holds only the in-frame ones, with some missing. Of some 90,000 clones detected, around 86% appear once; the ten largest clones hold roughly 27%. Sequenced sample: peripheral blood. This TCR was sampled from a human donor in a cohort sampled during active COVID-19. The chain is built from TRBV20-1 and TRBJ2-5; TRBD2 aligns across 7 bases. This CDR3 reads CSARGGETQYF. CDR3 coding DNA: TGCAGTGCTAGGGGGGGGGAGACCCAGTACTTC.